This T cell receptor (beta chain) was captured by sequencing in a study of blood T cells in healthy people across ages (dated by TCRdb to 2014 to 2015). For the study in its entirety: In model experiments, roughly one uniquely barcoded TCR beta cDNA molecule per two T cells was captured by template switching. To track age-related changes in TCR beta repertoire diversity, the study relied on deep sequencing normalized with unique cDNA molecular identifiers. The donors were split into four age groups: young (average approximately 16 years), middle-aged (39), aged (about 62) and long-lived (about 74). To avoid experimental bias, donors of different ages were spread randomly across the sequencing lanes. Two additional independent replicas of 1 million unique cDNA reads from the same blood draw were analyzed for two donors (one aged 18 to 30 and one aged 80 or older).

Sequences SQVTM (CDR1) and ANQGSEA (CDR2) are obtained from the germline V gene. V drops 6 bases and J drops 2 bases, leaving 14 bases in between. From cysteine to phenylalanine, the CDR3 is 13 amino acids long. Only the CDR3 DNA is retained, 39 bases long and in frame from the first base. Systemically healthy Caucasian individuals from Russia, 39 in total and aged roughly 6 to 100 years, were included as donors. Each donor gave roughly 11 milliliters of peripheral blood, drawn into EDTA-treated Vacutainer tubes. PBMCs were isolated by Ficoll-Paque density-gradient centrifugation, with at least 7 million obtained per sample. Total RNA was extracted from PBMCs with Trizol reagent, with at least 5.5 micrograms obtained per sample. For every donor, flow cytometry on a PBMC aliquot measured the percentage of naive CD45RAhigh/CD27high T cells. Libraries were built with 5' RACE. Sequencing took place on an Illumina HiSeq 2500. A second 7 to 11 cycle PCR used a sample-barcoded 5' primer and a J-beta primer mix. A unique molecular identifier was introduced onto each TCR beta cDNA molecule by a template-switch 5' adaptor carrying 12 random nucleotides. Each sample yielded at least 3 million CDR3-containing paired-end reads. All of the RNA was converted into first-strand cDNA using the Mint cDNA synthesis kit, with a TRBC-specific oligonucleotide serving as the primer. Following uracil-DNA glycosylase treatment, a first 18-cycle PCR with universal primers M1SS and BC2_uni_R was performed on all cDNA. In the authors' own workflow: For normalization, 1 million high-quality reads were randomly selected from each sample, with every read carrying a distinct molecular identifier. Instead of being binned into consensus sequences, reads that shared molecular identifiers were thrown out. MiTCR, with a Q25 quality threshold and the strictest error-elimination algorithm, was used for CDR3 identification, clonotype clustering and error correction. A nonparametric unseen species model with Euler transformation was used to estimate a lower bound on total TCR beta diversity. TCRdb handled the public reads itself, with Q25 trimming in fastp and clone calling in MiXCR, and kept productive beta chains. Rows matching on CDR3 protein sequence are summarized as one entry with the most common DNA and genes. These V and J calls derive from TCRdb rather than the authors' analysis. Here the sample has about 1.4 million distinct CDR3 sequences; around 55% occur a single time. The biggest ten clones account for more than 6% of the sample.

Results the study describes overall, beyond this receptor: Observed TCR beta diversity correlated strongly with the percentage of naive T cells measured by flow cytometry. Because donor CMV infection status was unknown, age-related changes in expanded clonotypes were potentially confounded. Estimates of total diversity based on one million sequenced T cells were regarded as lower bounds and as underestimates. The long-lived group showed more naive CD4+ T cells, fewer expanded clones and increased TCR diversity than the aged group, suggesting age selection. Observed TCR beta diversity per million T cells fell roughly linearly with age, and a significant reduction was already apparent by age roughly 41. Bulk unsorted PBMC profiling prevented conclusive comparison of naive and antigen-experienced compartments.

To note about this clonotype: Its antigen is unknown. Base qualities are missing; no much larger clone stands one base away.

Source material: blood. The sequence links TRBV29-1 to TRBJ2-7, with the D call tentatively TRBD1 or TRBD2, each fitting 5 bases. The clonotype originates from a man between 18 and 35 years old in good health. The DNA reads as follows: TGCAGCGTATTGACCCGGGACCCCTACGAGCAGTACTTC. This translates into CSVLTRDPYEQYF.